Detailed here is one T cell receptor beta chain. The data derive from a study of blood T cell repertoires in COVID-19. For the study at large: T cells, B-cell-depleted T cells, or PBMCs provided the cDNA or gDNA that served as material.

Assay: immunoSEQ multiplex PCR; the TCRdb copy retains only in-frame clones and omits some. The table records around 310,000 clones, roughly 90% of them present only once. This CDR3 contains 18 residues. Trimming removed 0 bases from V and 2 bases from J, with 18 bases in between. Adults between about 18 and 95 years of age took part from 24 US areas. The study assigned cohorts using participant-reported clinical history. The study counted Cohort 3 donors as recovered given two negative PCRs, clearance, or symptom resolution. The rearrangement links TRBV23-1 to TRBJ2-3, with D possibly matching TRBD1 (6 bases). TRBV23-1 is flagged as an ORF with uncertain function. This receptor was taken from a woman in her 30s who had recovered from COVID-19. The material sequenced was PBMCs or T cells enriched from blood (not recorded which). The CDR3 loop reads CASSQSLGQTMFTDTQYF. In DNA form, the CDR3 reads TGCGCCAGCAGTCAATCACTCGGACAGACTATGTTCACAGATACGCAGTATTTT.